This is a list of T cell receptor beta chains from one sample in a study of technical replicates of blood from a few donors. Profiling relied on immunoSEQ multiplex PCR, and the TCRdb table lists in-frame clones only, not all of them. The profile shows 50,000 or so clones, around nine tenths of them singletons. The sequenced material came from PBMCs. The receptors were sampled from a human donor in good health. Some clones in this sample may be carry-over from other donors' samples. Each CDR3 is given with its conserved first and last residue. D genes are given only for firm matches. The listing skips clone size in some rows; elsewhere it reads once, few, many or a size class.

V gene	J gene	clone size	D gene	CDR3 protein	CDR3 DNA
TRBV7-2	TRBJ1-2	.	.	CASSPGVRLGYTF	TGTGCCAGCAGCCCAGGGGTGCGTCTCGGCTACACCTTC
TRBV4-1	TRBJ2-4	.	TRBD1	CASTTTGGKNIQYF	TGCGCCAGCACCACCACAGGGGGGAAAAACATTCAGTACTTC
TRBV7-2	TRBJ2-2	once	.	CASSLGLPTGELFF	TGTGCCAGCAGCTTAGGACTTCCCACCGGGGAGCTGTTTTTT
TRBV19	TRBJ2-7	.	TRBD1	CASTRGQGEFRVYEQYF	TGTGCCAGTACTAGAGGACAGGGGGAATTTAGGGTCTACGAGCAGTACTTC
TRBV25-1	TRBJ2-6	.	.	CASSETGFSSGANVLTF	TGTGCCAGCAGTGAAACGGGATTCAGCTCTGGGGCCAACGTCCTGACTTTC
TRBV9	TRBJ2-1	.	TRBD2	CASSVRTSGSEQFF	TGTGCCAGCAGCGTCAGGACTAGCGGTAGTGAGCAGTTCTTC
TRBV7-2	TRBJ1-4	.	TRBD1	CASSPYRGATNEKLFF	TGTGCCAGCAGCCCTTACAGGGGTGCAACTAATGAAAAACTGTTTTTT
TRBV6-1	TRBJ1-4	.	.	CASSESRGKLFF	TGTGCCAGCAGTGAATCCAGGGGAAAACTGTTTTTT
TRBV7-2	TRBJ1-2	.	.	CASRGDNYNYGYTF	TGTGCCAGCAGAGGGGACAATTATAACTATGGCTACACCTTC
TRBV19	TRBJ2-5	.	TRBD2	CASSSSGDLQTQYF	TGTGCCAGTAGCAGTAGCGGGGACCTACAGACCCAGTACTTC
TRBV4-3	TRBJ2-1	.	TRBD2	CASSQDRASGVYNEQFF	TGCGCCAGCAGCCAAGATCGGGCTAGCGGGGTATACAATGAGCAGTTCTTC
TRBV29-1	TRBJ1-5	.	TRBD1	CSVRTGEQPQHF	TGCAGCGTCAGGACAGGGGAACAGCCCCAGCATTTT
TRBV29-1	TRBJ1-4	.	.	CSVGLAGDNEKLFF	TGCAGCGTTGGTCTTGCAGGGGATAATGAAAAACTGTTTTTT
TRBV9	TRBJ1-2	.	.	CASSVDQNYGYTF	TGTGCCAGCAGCGTAGACCAGAACTATGGCTACACCTTC
TRBV7-6	TRBJ2-2	.	TRBD1	CASSAGQANTGELFF	TGTGCCAGCAGCGCCGGACAGGCGAACACCGGGGAGCTGTTTTTT
TRBV7-2	TRBJ2-7	.	.	CASSSARTGFYEQYF	TGTGCCAGCAGCTCCGCCCGGACTGGGTTCTACGAGCAGTACTTC
TRBV18	TRBJ2-5	.	.	CASSLSRLETQYF	TGTGCCAGCTCACTGTCGAGATTAGAGACCCAGTACTTC
TRBV5-6	TRBJ2-3	.	.	CASSLPQADTQYF	TGTGCCAGCAGCTTGCCGCAGGCCGATACGCAGTATTTT
TRBV6-5	TRBJ2-3	.	.	CASSQRHSTDTQYF	TGTGCCAGCAGCCAGAGACACAGCACAGATACGCAGTATTTT
TRBV10-3	TRBJ1-2	.	TRBD1	CAISGTGYGYTF	TGTGCCATCAGTGGGACAGGCTATGGCTACACCTTC
TRBV6-1	TRBJ1-5	.	.	CATAQGTGQPQHF	TGTGCCACTGCACAGGGCACGGGTCAGCCCCAGCATTTT
TRBV7-6	TRBJ2-7	.	TRBD2	CASTPEGLANDEQYF	TGTGCCAGCACCCCAGAGGGACTAGCAAACGACGAGCAGTACTTC
TRBV7-9	TRBJ2-1	.	.	CASSLNRDFLGDNEQFF	TGTGCCAGCAGCTTAAACCGGGACTTCTTAGGGGACAATGAGCAGTTCTTC
TRBV11-2	TRBJ2-7	.	.	CASSLGPDSSYEQYF	TGTGCCAGCAGCTTAGGGCCGGACAGCTCCTACGAGCAGTACTTC
TRBV7-2	TRBJ1-2	.	.	CASSLTNYGYTF	TGTGCCAGCAGCTTAACAAACTATGGCTACACCTTC
TRBV4-3	TRBJ2-7	.	.	CASSQDWTAGEQYF	TGCGCCAGCAGCCAAGATTGGACCGCGGGGGAGCAGTACTTC
TRBV9	TRBJ2-4	once	TRBD1	CASSSGQVKNIQYF	TGTGCCAGCAGCTCCGGACAGGTTAAAAACATTCAGTACTTC
TRBV7-3	TRBJ2-1	.	.	CASSSRRGTGQFF	TGTGCCAGCAGCTCCCGGCGGGGCACTGGGCAGTTCTTC
TRBV7-8	TRBJ2-3	.	TRBD1	CASSHRDRGTDTQYF	TGTGCCAGCAGCCACCGGGACAGGGGTACAGATACGCAGTATTTT
TRBV9	TRBJ1-1	.	.	CASSPAVFPEAFF	TGTGCCAGCAGCCCCGCAGTATTCCCTGAAGCTTTCTTT
TRBV19	TRBJ2-3	.	TRBD1	CASSLQGARPTDTQYF	TGTGCCAGTAGTCTACAGGGGGCAAGGCCCACAGATACGCAGTATTTT
TRBV30	TRBJ1-1	.	.	CAWAGGRTEAFF	TGTGCCTGGGCCGGGGGTCGGACTGAAGCTTTCTTT
TRBV4-3	TRBJ1-3	.	TRBD1	CASSLDPIGTGRRNTIYF	TGCGCCAGCAGCCTAGATCCCATTGGGACAGGCAGGAGGAACACCATATATTTT
TRBV9	TRBJ2-2	once	TRBD2	CASSFRVAGGSGELFF	TGTGCCAGCAGCTTCCGAGTAGCGGGAGGGTCCGGGGAGCTGTTTTTT
TRBV29-1	TRBJ2-3	.	.	CSGGEADTQYF	TGCAGCGGGGGGGAGGCAGATACGCAGTATTTT
TRBV4-3	TRBJ1-3	.	.	CASSQDGRQLSSGNTIYF	TGCGCCAGCAGCCAAGATGGAAGACAGTTATCCTCTGGAAACACCATATATTTT
TRBV7-2	TRBJ2-2	once	TRBD2	CASSFGSGGNTGELFF	TGTGCCAGCAGCTTTGGAAGCGGGGGGAACACCGGGGAGCTGTTTTTT
TRBV7-6	TRBJ2-1	.	TRBD2	CASSSIAGLNEQFF	TGTGCCAGCAGCTCAATAGCGGGACTGAATGAGCAGTTCTTC
TRBV10-3	TRBJ2-7	.	TRBD2	CAISDPTSGRAYEQYF	TGTGCCATCAGTGACCCGACTAGCGGGAGGGCCTACGAGCAGTACTTC
TRBV14	TRBJ2-2	once	.	CASSQVQGRAGELFF	TGTGCCAGCAGCCAAGTACAGGGAAGGGCCGGGGAGCTGTTTTTT
TRBV5-1	TRBJ2-5	.	.	CASSLGTVGETQYF	TGCGCCAGCAGCTTGGGGACAGTAGGAGAGACCCAGTACTTC
TRBV19	TRBJ1-5	.	TRBD1	CASSIDQGVGNQPQHF	TGTGCCAGTAGTATAGATCAGGGGGTCGGCAATCAGCCCCAGCATTTT
TRBV7-9	TRBJ1-2	.	.	CASSLWADPIYGYTF	TGTGCCAGCAGCTTATGGGCAGATCCGATATATGGCTACACCTTC
TRBV7-8	TRBJ1-4	.	.	CASSLRTEEKLFF	TGTGCCAGCAGCCTCCGGACAGAGGAAAAACTGTTTTTT
TRBV6-5	TRBJ2-7	.	TRBD2	CASSSPSSGRDYEQYF	TGTGCCAGCAGTTCACCCTCTAGCGGGAGGGACTACGAGCAGTACTTC
TRBV7-8	TRBJ2-7	.	.	CASSLAGQGNYEQYF	TGTGCCAGCAGCTTAGCGGGGCAGGGGAACTACGAGCAGTACTTC
TRBV5-6	TRBJ2-3	.	TRBD2	CASSLGSGGTDTQYF	TGTGCCAGCAGCTTGGGAAGCGGGGGCACAGATACGCAGTATTTT
TRBV10-3	TRBJ2-7	.	TRBD1	CAISERDRAEEQYF	TGTGCCATCAGTGAAAGAGACAGGGCGGAGGAGCAGTACTTC
TRBV7-9	TRBJ2-5	.	TRBD1	CASSKGQVIRETQYF	TGTGCCAGCAGTAAAGGACAGGTTATAAGGGAGACCCAGTACTTC
TRBV6-5	TRBJ1-2	.	TRBD1	CASSLGTGNYGYTF	TGTGCCAGCAGTCTCGGGACAGGGAACTATGGCTACACCTTC
TRBV30	TRBJ2-1	.	TRBD2	CAWSLPASGRNEQFF	TGTGCCTGGAGTCTACCGGCTAGCGGGAGGAATGAGCAGTTCTTC
TRBV9	TRBJ2-2	.	.	CASSAPGGGTGELFF	TGTGCCAGCAGCGCTCCCGGGGGTGGCACCGGGGAGCTGTTTTTT
TRBV2	TRBJ2-3	.	TRBD2	CASRKDSGGSADTQYF	TGTGCCAGCAGGAAGGATAGCGGGGGGTCAGCAGATACGCAGTATTTT